A single sample gave rise to the 21 T cell receptor beta chains below, sequenced in a study of cytomegalovirus exposure and HLA in healthy donors. The PCR employed 60 Vbeta primers together with 13 Jbeta primers. The data were produced by immunoSEQ multiplex PCR, yet TCRdb's version contains in-frame clones alone and is incomplete. The sample gives 120,000 or so clones, roughly 78% of which show up once; approximately 3.8% is in the top ten. The specimen sequenced was PBMCs. These receptor sequences come from a man younger than 45 in good health and CMV-seronegative.

This clone was detected once. This chain joins TRBV9 and TRBJ2-2, with 8 nucleotides matching TRBD1. V lost 7 bases, J lost 1 base, and 9 bases stayed unmatched. This CDR3 contains 16 residues. Germline values: CDR1 SGDLS, CDR2 YYNGEE. The CDR3 nucleotides are TGTGCCAGCTCCCACAGGGGGGAGCTGAACACCGGGGAGCTGTTTTTT. Translated: CASSHRGELNTGELFF.

V and J are TRBV7-6 and TRBJ2-1; D may be TRBD2 (7 bases). Germline V CDR1 and CDR2: SGHVS, FNYEAQ. Trimming cost V 5 bases and J 5 bases, with 16 bases left between them. This CDR3 has 15 residues. CDR3 nucleotide sequence: TGTGCCAGCAGCGCGACTAGGGGGGGGGACAATGAGCAGTTCTTC. Residues: CASSATRGGDNEQFF. Drawing the rest from reference TRBV7-6 and TRBJ2-1, the complete variable domain is GAGVSQSPRYKVTKRGQDVALRCDPISGHVSLYWYRQALGQGPEFLTYFNYEAQQDKSGLPNDRFSAERPEGSISTLTIQRTEQRDSAMYRCASSATRGGDNEQFFGPGTRLTVL.

This chain connects TRBV2 to TRBJ1-5, with a possible D match to TRBD1 (6 bases). V lost 6 bases to trimming and J lost 3 bases, with 9 bases between them. The germline V gene has CDR1 SNHLY and CDR2 FYNNEI. The CDR3 is 13 amino acids. The CDR3 DNA is TGTGCCAGCAGAGGGACAAACAATCAGCCCCAGCATTTT. Protein product: CASRGTNNQPQHF.

A single count supports this clone. The V gene is TRBV5-5, the J gene TRBJ2-7; D is possibly TRBD2 (5 bases). The CDR3 extends over 17 amino acids. From germline, CDR1 is SGHKS and CDR2 YYEKEE (reference sequence). Deletions cut 4 bases from V and 1 base from J, with 21 bases between. CDR3 sequence: CASSPRGTLQSSYEQYF. CDR3 nucleotide sequence: TGTGCCAGCAGCCCCCGGGGAACACTCCAATCTTCCTACGAGCAGTACTTC.

The chain combines TRBV27 with TRBJ1-6, with D unresolved. V was shortened by 3 bases and J by 7 bases, with 13 bases between the two germline ends. This CDR3 has 15 residues. Germline V lookup: CDR1 MNHEY, CDR2 SMNVEV (reference sequence). CDR3 DNA: TGTGCCAGCAGTTTCAGTCAATCTCGCAATTCACCCCTCCACTTT. This encodes CASSFSQSRNSPLHF.

V and J are TRBV7-9 and TRBJ1-6; 8 nucleotides agree with TRBD1. V was pared by 3 bases and J by 5 bases, with 3 bases of the junction left unmatched. CDR1 and CDR2 (germline): SEHNR, FQNEAQ (reference sequence). The CDR3 spans 15 residues. The CDR3: CASSFSTGDNSPLHF. The CDR3 DNA sequence: TGTGCCAGCAGCTTTTCGACAGGGGATAATTCACCCCTCCACTTT.

Only one count was recorded for this clone. This chain joins TRBV27 and TRBJ1-1; 8 bases match TRBD1. The trim removed 2 bases at V and 0 bases at J, leaving 2 bases unmatched. CDR1 is MNHEY, CDR2 SMNVEV, per germline (reference sequence). The CDR3 consists of 15 residues. The DNA for the CDR3 is TGTGCCAGCAGTTTAAGGACAGGGTTGAACACTGAAGCTTTCTTT. Translation gives CASSLRTGLNTEAFF.

The chain links TRBV29-1 to TRBJ2-5; possible D gene TRBD1, 7 bases. The DNA end is more similar to TRBJ2-7, so the J call may be wrong. Germline values: CDR1 SQVTM, CDR2 ANQGSEA. This CDR3 has 12 amino acids. DNA of the CDR3: TGCAGCGTTGAGGCAGGGGGGTACGAGCAGTACTTC. It yields the protein CSVEAGGYEQYF.

The DNA of the CDR3 is TGCGCCAGCAGCTTGTGGGGGGGGGCTGGCAATTCACCCCTCCACTTT. Its protein product is CASSLWGGAGNSPLHF. The rearrangement joins TRBV5-1 to TRBJ1-6; possibly TRBD1 for D (6 bases). Trimming removed 1 base from V and 7 bases from J, with 15 bases in between. Germline CDR1 reads SGHRS; CDR2 reads YFSETQ. The CDR3 consists of 16 residues.

This clone appeared a few times. The chain has TRBV7-9 and TRBJ2-7; perhaps TRBD1 as D (6 bases). Germline V CDR1 and CDR2: SEHNR, FQNEAQ (reference sequence). The CDR3 sequence is 15 residues long. V was cut by 4 bases and J by 1 base, with 14 bases left in between. Here the CDR3 DNA reads TGTGCCAGCAGCTCAACAGGGTTGGGGTCCTACGAGCAGTACTTC. This translates into CASSSTGLGSYEQYF.

The V call is TRBV15, the J call TRBJ1-6; D unresolved. This CDR3 has 13 amino acids. V was pared by 5 bases and J by 8 bases, with 10 bases between. The germline V gene has CDR1 LNHNV and CDR2 YYDKDF (reference sequence). The CDR3 reads CATSALGDSPLHF. DNA for the CDR3: TGTGCCACCAGCGCCCTAGGAGATTCACCCCTCCACTTT. Full variable domain (missing parts from reference TRBV15 and TRBJ1-6): DAMVIQNPRYQVTQFGKPVTLSCSQTLNHNVMYWYQQKSSQAPKLLFHYYDKDFNNEADTPDNFQSRRPNTSFCFLDIRSPGLGDTAMYLCATSALGDSPLHFGNGTRLTVT.

As DNA, the CDR3 is TGTGCCAGCAGCCATGGAGGCACTGAAGCTTTCTTT. Translated, it gives CASSHGGTEAFF. V is TRBV14 and J is TRBJ1-1, with D unclear. The CDR3 contains 12 residues. The ends were cut back, 3 bases at V and 4 bases at J, with 6 bases in the middle. Per the germline V gene, CDR1 is SGHDN and CDR2 is FVKESK.

This clone was detected only once. The CDR3 spells CASSPRGTRSSEQFF. The CDR3 DNA follows: TGCGCCAGCAGCCCTAGGGGGACTAGATCTAGTGAGCAGTTCTTC. The chain links TRBV4-1 to TRBJ2-1; 8 bases align to TRBD2. Trimming cost V 4 bases and J 9 bases; bases outside gene matches: 11. The CDR3 is made up of 15 amino acids. Germline V gene sequence: CDR1 MGHRA, CDR2 YSYEKL.

The V call is TRBV4-1, the J call TRBJ1-1, with 8 positions matching TRBD1. The CDR3 covers 17 residues. The junction had 12 bases not matched to a gene; V was cut back by 4 bases and J by 2 bases. Germline CDR1 and CDR2: MGHRA and YSYEKL. In nucleotides, the CDR3 is TGCGCCAGCAGCCGCAGACAGGGGACCCTTAGAAACACTGAAGCTTTCTTT. It encodes CASSRRQGTLRNTEAFF.

The chain joins TRBV28 to TRBJ1-4, with TRBD1 identical over 10 bases. The CDR3 runs 12 residues. Germline values: CDR1 MDHEN, CDR2 SYDVKM. V shed 9 bases, J shed 7 bases, and the junction held 2 bases outside the gene matches. The CDR3 DNA is TGTGCCAGTTGGGACAGGGGTGAAAAACTGTTTTTT. The encoded protein is CASWDRGEKLFF. Full variable domain (missing parts from reference TRBV28 and TRBJ1-4): DVKVTQSSRYLVKRTGEKVFLECVQDMDHENMFWYRQDPGLGLRLIYFSYDVKMKEKGDIPEGYSVSREKKERFSLILESASTNQTSMYLCASWDRGEKLFFGSGTQLSVL.

This rearrangement joins TRBV30 to TRBJ2-2; D perhaps matches TRBD1 (7 bases). Germline V lookup: CDR1 GTSNPN, CDR2 SVGIG (reference sequence). Trimming left V 1 base short and J 3 bases short, with 12 bases between. The CDR3 totals 15 residues. CDR3 sequence (DNA): TGTGCCTGGAGTGGGAGCAGGGGGGACACCGGGGAGCTGTTTTTT. Encoded protein: CAWSGSRGDTGELFF.

The CDR3 sequence is CASSSGRYGYTF. In DNA, the CDR3 is TGTGCCAGCAGCTCTGGGCGCTATGGCTACACCTTC. The J gene is TRBJ1-2, the V gene TRBV28; D unclear. In germline, CDR1 is MDHEN, CDR2 SYDVKM. The CDR3 spans 12 residues. The V and J ends lost 6 bases and 4 bases respectively, with 9 bases between them.

This clone was detected only a few times. The chain carries TRBV5-4 and TRBJ1-2; 7 positions match TRBD1. Germline trimming cut 0 bases from V and 4 bases from J; bases unmatched to any gene: 6. Germline CDR1 is SGHNT and CDR2 is YYREEE (reference sequence). This CDR3 is 15 amino acids long. The CDR3 DNA reads as TGTGCCAGCAGCTTGGTCGGGACAGATAGCTATGGCTACACCTTC. The encoded protein is CASSLVGTDSYGYTF.

V usage is TRBV5-1 and J usage is TRBJ1-1; a possible D gene is TRBD1 (6 bases). The CDR3 runs 21 residues. Germline lookup yields CDR1 SGHRS and CDR2 YFSETQ. V lost 6 bases, J lost 4 bases, and 37 bases lay in between. The CDR3 sequence: CASTRAGGEGEGGTSFTEAFF. CDR3 DNA sequence: TGCGCCAGCACCCGGGCGGGGGGGGAGGGGGAAGGAGGGACAAGTTTCACTGAAGCTTTCTTT.

J is TRBJ2-7 and V is TRBV29-1, with TRBD1 matching over 7 bases. This CDR3 is built from 13 residues. Trimming removed 4 bases from V and 4 bases from J; junction bases left unmatched: 7. The germline V gene has CDR1 SQVTM and CDR2 ANQGSEA. CDR3 sequence: CSVGDSGLYEQYF. The CDR3 nucleotides read TGCAGCGTTGGGGACAGCGGTCTGTACGAGCAGTACTTC.

CDR3 in amino acids: CASSGDSRHEQYF. CDR3 sequence (DNA): TGTGCCAGCAGCGGGGACAGTCGCCACGAGCAGTACTTC. The chain joins TRBV2 to TRBJ2-7; 7 positions agree with TRBD1. Germline V CDR1 and CDR2: SNHLY, FYNNEI. This CDR3 spans 13 amino acids. V shed 6 bases, J shed 5 bases, and the junction held 7 bases outside the gene matches.